This entry is about one TCR beta chain. Its antigen is undetermined. Sequencing was performed with immunoSEQ multiplex PCR; in TCRdb, only in-frame clones are kept and a portion is missing. Seen here are roughly 5,000 clones, 85% to 90% observed once, and the top ten hold about 1.9%. This sample was included in a study of immune evolution from preneoplasia to lung adenocarcinoma. Study results and caveats: Normal lung had highest clonality; later lesions appeared denser, more diverse.

The CDR3 length is 13 residues. The V gene's germline CDR1 is MDHEN and CDR2 SYDVKM. V lost 9 bases to trimming and J lost 3 bases, with 15 bases between them. The genes are TRBV28 and TRBJ2-7; no firm D call. This sequence was found in a person aged 65 to 79 with lung adenocarcinoma. The sequencing sample was made of FFPE atypical adenomatous hyperplasia tissue from the lung. Subset in this sample: atypical adenomatous hyperplasia (AAH), lung preneoplasia. CDR3 sequence (DNA): TGTGCCAGTAGTACATCGGAGAACTACGAGCAGTACTTC. Translation gives CASSTSENYEQYF.